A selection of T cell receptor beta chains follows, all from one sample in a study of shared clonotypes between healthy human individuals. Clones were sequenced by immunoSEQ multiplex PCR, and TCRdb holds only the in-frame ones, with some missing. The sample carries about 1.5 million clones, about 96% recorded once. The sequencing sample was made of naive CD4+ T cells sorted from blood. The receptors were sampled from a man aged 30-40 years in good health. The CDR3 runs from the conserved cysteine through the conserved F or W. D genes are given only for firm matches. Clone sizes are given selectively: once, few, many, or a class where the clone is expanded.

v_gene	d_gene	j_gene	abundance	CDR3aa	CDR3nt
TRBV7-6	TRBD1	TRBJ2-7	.	CASSLEQGALSYEQYF	TGTGCCAGCAGCTTAGAGCAGGGGGCTTTATCCTACGAGCAGTACTTC
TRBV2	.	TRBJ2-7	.	CASSEFRDYEQYF	TGTGCCAGCAGTGAATTCAGAGACTACGAGCAGTACTTC
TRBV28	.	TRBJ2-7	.	CASIVTKGGSSYEQYF	TGTGCCAGCATCGTTACTAAAGGGGGAAGCTCCTACGAGCAGTACTTC
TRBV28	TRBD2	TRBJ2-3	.	CASRTSGRGADTQYF	TGTGCCAGCAGGACTAGCGGGAGAGGGGCAGATACGCAGTATTTT
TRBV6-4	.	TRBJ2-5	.	CAYQGGETQYF	TGTGCCTACCAGGGTGGGGAGACCCAGTACTTC
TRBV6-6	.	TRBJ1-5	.	CASKRGRDSNQPQHF	TGTGCCAGCAAGCGCGGCCGTGATAGCAATCAGCCCCAGCATTTT
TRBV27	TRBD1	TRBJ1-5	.	CASIPPGQGPYSNQPQHF	TGTGCCAGCATTCCCCCGGGACAGGGGCCGTATAGCAATCAGCCCCAGCATTTT
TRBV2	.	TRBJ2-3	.	CASSDRSTDTQYF	TGTGCCAGCAGTGACCGGTCCACAGATACGCAGTATTTT
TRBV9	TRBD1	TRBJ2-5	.	CASSVVGLSGTGQETQYF	TGTGCCAGCAGCGTCGTAGGTTTATCCGGGACAGGGCAAGAGACCCAGTACTTC
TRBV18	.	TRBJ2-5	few	CASSPLQETQYF	TGTGCCAGCTCACCCCTACAAGAGACCCAGTACTTC
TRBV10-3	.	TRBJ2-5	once	CAISESTGRETQYF	TGTGCCATCAGTGAGTCGACAGGGAGGGAGACCCAGTACTTC
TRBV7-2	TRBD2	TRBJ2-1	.	CASSRELAGGGDEQFF	TGTGCCAGCAGCCGCGAGCTAGCGGGAGGCGGGGATGAGCAGTTCTTC
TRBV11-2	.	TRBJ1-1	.	CASSYSDTEAFF	TGTGCCAGCAGCTATAGCGACACTGAAGCTTTCTTT
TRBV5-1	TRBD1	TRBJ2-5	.	CASSLDRGETQYF	TGCGCCAGCAGCTTGGACAGGGGTGAGACCCAGTACTTC
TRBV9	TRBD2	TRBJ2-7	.	CASSVDSGRALHEQYF	TGTGCCAGCAGCGTTGATAGCGGGAGGGCTCTCCACGAGCAGTACTTC
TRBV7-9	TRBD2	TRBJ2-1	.	CASSFTPSGRAEDDNEQFF	TGTGCCAGCAGCTTCACTCCTAGCGGGAGGGCCGAAGACGACAATGAGCAGTTCTTC
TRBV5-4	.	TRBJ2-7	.	CASSLGRGQPEQYF	TGTGCCAGCAGCTTGGGTCGCGGTCAACCGGAGCAGTACTTC
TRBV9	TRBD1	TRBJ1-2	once	CASSDQPQGTGGYTF	TGTGCCAGCAGTGACCAGCCACAGGGGACCGGTGGCTACACCTTC
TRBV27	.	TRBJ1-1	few	CASRLVNGGEAFF	TGTGCCAGCAGGCTGGTAAATGGCGGGGAAGCTTTCTTT
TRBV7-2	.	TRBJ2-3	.	CASSPKRHSVDTQYF	TGTGCCAGCAGCCCGAAGAGACATTCAGTAGATACGCAGTATTTT
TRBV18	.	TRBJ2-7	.	CASSPDVYEQYF	TGTGCCAGCTCGCCTGACGTCTACGAGCAGTACTTC
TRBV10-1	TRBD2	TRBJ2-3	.	CASSELGSGRAADTQYF	TGCGCCAGCAGTGAGTTGGGTAGCGGGAGGGCCGCAGATACGCAGTATTTT
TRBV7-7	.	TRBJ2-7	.	CASSLTRDTNYEQYF	TGTGCCAGCAGCTTAACCCGGGACACAAACTACGAGCAGTACTTC
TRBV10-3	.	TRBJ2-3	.	CAISDSRRTDTQYF	TGTGCCATCAGTGATTCGCGGAGAACAGATACGCAGTATTTT
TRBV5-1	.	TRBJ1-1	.	CASSPGTANTEAFF	TGCGCCAGCAGCCCCGGGACGGCGAACACTGAAGCTTTCTTT
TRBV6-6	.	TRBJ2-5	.	CASRRRGGLGETQYF	TGTGCCAGCAGACGAAGGGGGGGCCTAGGGGAGACCCAGTACTTC
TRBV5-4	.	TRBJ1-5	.	CASSLGGLDQPQHF	TGTGCCAGCAGCTTGGGCGGTTTAGATCAGCCCCAGCATTTT
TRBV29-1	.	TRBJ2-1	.	CSVTYYEQFF	TGCAGCGTTACTTACTATGAGCAGTTCTTC
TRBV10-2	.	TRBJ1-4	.	CATQYQPGEKLFF	TGCGCCACACAATACCAGCCCGGGGAAAAACTGTTTTTT
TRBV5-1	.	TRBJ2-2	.	CASSSGILRTGELFF	TGCGCCAGCAGCTCGGGGATCCTGAGAACCGGGGAGCTGTTTTTT
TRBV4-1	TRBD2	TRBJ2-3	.	CASSQEIRGRGDTQYF	TGCGCCAGCAGCCAAGAAATTCGCGGGAGGGGTGATACGCAGTATTTT
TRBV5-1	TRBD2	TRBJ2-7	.	CASRSAGGTYEQYF	TGCGCCAGCAGATCGGCGGGAGGGACCTACGAGCAGTACTTC
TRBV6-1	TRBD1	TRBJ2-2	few	CASSTGTVNTGELFF	TGTGCCAGCAGTACCGGGACAGTGAACACCGGGGAGCTGTTTTTT
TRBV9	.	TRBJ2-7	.	CASSISPVAEQYF	TGTGCCAGCAGCATCTCTCCGGTTGCCGAGCAGTACTTC
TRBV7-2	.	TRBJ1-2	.	CASSKSGINYGYTF	TGTGCCAGCAGCAAATCAGGAATAAACTATGGCTACACCTTC
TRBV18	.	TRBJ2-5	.	CASSASTGRETQYF	TGTGCCAGCTCAGCAAGTACAGGGCGAGAGACCCAGTACTTC
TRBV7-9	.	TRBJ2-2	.	CASSPNLVGELFF	TGTGCCAGCAGCCCAAATCTTGTGGGGGAGCTGTTTTTT
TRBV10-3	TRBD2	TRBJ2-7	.	CAISVAGSSYEQYF	TGTGCCATCAGCGTAGCGGGCAGCTCCTACGAGCAGTACTTC
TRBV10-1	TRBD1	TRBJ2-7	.	CASSSGTGINEQYF	TGCGCCAGCAGTTCCGGGACAGGGATCAACGAGCAGTACTTC
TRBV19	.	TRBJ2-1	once	CASTWRPTPNEQFF	TGTGCCAGTACGTGGAGGCCCACCCCAAATGAGCAGTTCTTC
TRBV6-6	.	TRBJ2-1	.	CASSYYTSSYNEQFF	TGTGCCAGCAGTTATTACACCAGCTCCTACAATGAGCAGTTCTTC
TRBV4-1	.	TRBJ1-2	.	CASSQPGRRGYTF	TGCGCCAGCAGCCAGCCAGGGAGACGTGGCTACACCTTC
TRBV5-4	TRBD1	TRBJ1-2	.	CASSPPQGAGGYTF	TGTGCCAGCAGTCCGCCCCAGGGGGCGGGAGGCTACACCTTC
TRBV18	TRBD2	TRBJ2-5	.	CASSPVGTSALQETQYF	TGTGCCAGCTCACCTGTAGGGACTAGCGCGCTACAAGAGACCCAGTACTTC
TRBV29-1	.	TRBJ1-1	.	CSVVKGTFF	TGCAGCGTTGTGAAGGGTACTTTCTTT
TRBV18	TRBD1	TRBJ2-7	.	CASSPPGQGNEQYF	TGTGCCAGCTCACCACCCGGACAGGGGAACGAGCAGTACTTC
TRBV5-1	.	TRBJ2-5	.	CASSLVGVALQETQYF	TGCGCCAGCAGCTTGGTAGGGGTAGCGCTCCAAGAGACCCAGTACTTC
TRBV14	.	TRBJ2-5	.	CASSQDLRGVRETQYF	TGTGCCAGCAGCCAAGACCTCAGGGGAGTAAGGGAGACCCAGTACTTC